The 16 T cell receptor beta chains reported below all come from one sample, sequenced in a study of T-cell memory formation after mild COVID-19. TCRdb ran MiXCR on the 5' RACE reads and lists one entry per CDR3 protein. The data contain approximately 260,000 distinct CDR3 sequences, roughly 15% of them singletons. The specimen was PBMCs or a T cell subset sorted from them (not recorded which). These receptors all stem from a man between 18 and 35 years old who had mild COVID-19 (a few samples of this study predate the infection). Cell type and time point are not known.

In this sample, this clonotype turned up many times. CDR3 DNA: TGTGCCAGCAGGTTGCAGGGGGCAAGGCCCCAGCATTTT. It codes for CASRLQGARPQHF. The chain carries TRBV6-2 or TRBV6-3 and TRBJ1-5; 8 bases line up with TRBD1. This CDR3 has 13 residues. J lost 9 bases, V lost 6 bases, and 7 bases had no gene match. Per the germline V gene, CDR1 is MNHEY and CDR2 is SVGEGT.

J is TRBJ2-1 and V is TRBV7-3, with D maybe TRBD1 (6 bases). The CDR3 is 15 amino acids. The V gene's germline CDR1 is SGHTA and CDR2 FQGTGA. Trimming shortened V by 5 bases and J by 4 bases, and 15 bases separated the two germline ends. As DNA, the CDR3 is TGTGCCAGCAGCCCGGACAGACAGATTTACAATGAGCAGTTCTTC. Its protein is CASSPDRQIYNEQFF.

CDR3: CASSRTVGNYGYTF. The CDR3 DNA follows: TGTGCCAGCAGCCGGACAGTGGGGAACTATGGCTACACCTTC. V gene TRBV7-2 combines with J gene TRBJ1-2, with a tentative D call TRBD1 (6 bases). The germline V gene has CDR1 SGHTA and CDR2 FQGNSA. CDR3 length: 14 residues. V was shortened by 5 bases and J by 2 bases, with 12 bases between the two germline ends.

The chain has TRBV7-9 and TRBJ1-1; maybe TRBD1 (6 bases). V shed 5 bases and J shed 3 bases, with 16 bases lying between them. CDR1 and CDR2 (germline): SEHNR, FQNEAQ (reference sequence). CDR3 size: 15 residues. The CDR3 region is CASSKGVGAHTEAFF. Here the CDR3 DNA reads TGTGCCAGCAGCAAAGGAGTGGGGGCCCACACTGAAGCTTTCTTT.

The genes are TRBV12-3 or TRBV12-4 and TRBJ1-5; D ambiguous. V gave up 4 bases and J gave up 0 bases, with 10 bases separating them. The CDR3 runs to 15 residues. The DNA for the CDR3 is TGTGCCAGCAGTTCGGATGCAGTTAGCAATCAGCCCCAGCATTTT. This translates into CASSSDAVSNQPQHF.

This rearrangement joins TRBV12-3 or TRBV12-4 to TRBJ2-7; D is perhaps TRBD2 (5 bases). V was cut by 2 bases and J by 9 bases, with 11 bases left in between. This CDR3 has 12 amino acids. CDR3 nucleotides: TGTGCCAGCAGTTTAACGGAGAGGGCGCAGTACTTC. Translation gives CASSLTERAQYF.

The genes are TRBV19 and TRBJ1-5; D remains unclear. Trimming pared 0 bases from V and 0 bases from J, leaving 6 bases between. CDR3 length equals 15 residues. The germline V gene encodes CDR1 LNHDA and CDR2 SQIVND (reference sequence). The CDR3 nucleotides read TGTGCCAGTAGTATAGATCGGGGTAGCAATCAGCCCCAGCATTTT. Encoded protein: CASSIDRGSNQPQHF.

The rearrangement uses TRBV7-9 and TRBJ2-3; D perhaps matches TRBD2 (6 bases). The CDR3 has 17 residues. Germline-derived CDR1 and CDR2 are SEHNR and FQNEAQ (reference sequence). V lost 4 bases and J 0 bases, leaving 17 bases between the germline ends. The CDR3 nucleotides read TGTGCCAGCAGCTCCGGAGGGGACTCTCTTAGCACAGATACGCAGTATTTT. Its translation: CASSSGGDSLSTDTQYF.

The chain employs TRBV5-1 and TRBJ2-3, with a weak D call TRBD2 (7 bases). The CDR3 covers 14 residues. Germline V gives CDR1 SGHRS, CDR2 YFSETQ. Trimming cost V 2 bases and J 5 bases, with 12 bases left between them. CDR3 DNA sequence: TGCGCCAGCAGCTTCGGGGGGCCCGGAGATACGCAGTATTTT. It is translated as CASSFGGPGDTQYF.

This sequence joins TRBV4-1 and TRBJ2-1; perhaps TRBD1 as D (5 bases). CDR1 is MGHRA, CDR2 YSYEKL, per germline. This CDR3 is 15 amino acids long. V was cut by 5 bases and J by 1 base, with 12 bases left in between. The CDR3 loop is CASSWSAGSYNEQFF. As DNA, the CDR3 is TGCGCCAGCAGCTGGTCGGCAGGGTCCTACAATGAGCAGTTCTTC.

At least ten counts were recorded for this clonotype. The rearrangement joins TRBV3-1 to TRBJ2-5; D is ambiguous. V was clipped by 6 bases and J by 1 base, with 6 bases between them. The V gene's germline CDR1 is LGHDT and CDR2 YNNKEL (reference sequence). This CDR3 contains 12 residues. In nucleotides, the CDR3 is TGTGCCAGCAGTCGCCTCCAAGAGACCCAGTACTTC. Encoded protein: CASSRLQETQYF.

The chain employs TRBV7-2 and TRBJ2-7; possible D gene TRBD2, 6 bases. Germline V gives CDR1 SGHTA, CDR2 FQGNSA. CDR3 length: 17 amino acids. Deletions cut 5 bases from V and 6 bases from J, with 26 bases between. The CDR3 DNA is TGTGCCAGCAGCCCACGTCCGGGACTCGGACGACTGGGCGAGCAGTACTTC. It codes for CASSPRPGLGRLGEQYF.

The chain recombines TRBV6-1 with TRBJ2-5; 9 positions agree with TRBD2. V gave up 6 bases and J gave up 3 bases; unmatched junction bases: 8. The germline V gene encodes CDR1 MNHNS and CDR2 SASEGT. The CDR3 covers 15 residues. CDR3 in amino acids: CASSRIAGEEETQYF. The CDR3 region has the DNA TGTGCCAGCAGCCGGATAGCGGGGGAGGAAGAGACCCAGTACTTC.

The rearrangement links TRBV7-9 to TRBJ1-5; the D is unclear. CDR1 is SEHNR, CDR2 FQNEAQ, per germline (reference sequence). This CDR3 comprises 12 residues. V dropped 5 bases and J dropped 4 bases, with 6 bases sitting between them. CDR3 protein: CASSKSNQPQHF. As DNA, the CDR3 is TGTGCCAGCAGCAAATCAAATCAGCCCCAGCATTTT.

The table lists this clonotype with a few counts. CDR3 loop: CASSLAGDRNQPQHF. For the CDR3, the DNA is TGCGCCAGCAGCTTGGCAGGGGACCGCAATCAGCCCCAGCATTTT. The chain joins TRBV5-1 to TRBJ1-5, with D perhaps matching TRBD1 (6 bases). Germline loops: CDR1 SGHRS, CDR2 YFSETQ. V lost 0 bases to trimming and J lost 2 bases, with 9 bases between them. CDR3 length: 15 residues.

The table lists this clonotype with many counts. This chain links TRBV5-1 with TRBJ2-5, with 11 nucleotides matching TRBD2. CDR1 is SGHRS and CDR2 is YFSETQ in the germline V gene. The CDR3 totals 14 residues. Unmatched junction bases numbered 5, after V lost 5 bases and J lost 5 bases. The CDR3 here is CASSSTSGGETQYF. The DNA for the CDR3 is TGCGCCAGCAGTTCTACTAGCGGGGGTGAGACCCAGTACTTC.